The 2 T cell receptor beta chains listed next were all sequenced from one sample in a study of T cell responses to AZD1222 COVID-19 vaccine. The data were produced by immunoSEQ multiplex PCR, yet TCRdb's version contains in-frame clones alone and is incomplete. The sample holds 100,000 to 130,000 clones, approximately 89% seen once. Sequenced material: peripheral blood, taken on day 0 of MenACWY control vaccination. The receptors here all came from an adult in good health.

The CDR3 loop is CASSSGQGTGELFF. CDR3 nucleotides: TGTGCCAGTAGTTCGGGACAGGGGACCGGGGAGCTGTTTTTT. J is TRBJ2-2 and V is TRBV19, with 10 bases lining up with TRBD1. CDR3 length: 14 amino acids. Germline V lookup: CDR1 LNHDA, CDR2 SQIVND (reference sequence). The ends lost 5 bases at V and 5 bases at J; junction bases unmatched: 2.

The chain has TRBV6-6 and TRBJ2-5; a possible D gene is TRBD1 (6 bases). Germline V gene lookup returns CDR1 MNHNY and CDR2 SVGAGI (reference sequence). Trimming cost V 0 bases and J 1 base, with 9 bases left between them. The length of the CDR3 is 15 residues. The CDR3 spells CASSYSRGGQETQYF. Written as DNA, the CDR3 is TGTGCCAGCAGTTACTCGAGAGGGGGCCAAGAGACCCAGTACTTC.